This T cell receptor beta chain was recovered during a study of cytomegalovirus exposure and HLA in healthy donors (dated by TCRdb to 2016 to 2017). Describing the broader study: In an earlier analysis of 587 of the donors, under 300 Gb of sequence data and 90 million to 120 million unique TCR beta sequences from 180 million or so T cells were reported. About 300 gigabases of sequencing data and approximately 93 million unique TCR sequences were included in an early release covering under 650 HLA-typed donors. Among the approximately 400 genotyped donors, approximately 77% belonged to the genetic ancestry cluster associated with self-reported Caucasian donors. The study was designed to test whether signatures of past pathogen exposure could be identified by cataloging public T cell receptors. The study used immunosequencing to profile the T cell repertoires of under 700 subjects and linked those repertoires to cytomegalovirus serostatus. In addition to the first cohort of around 670 subjects, a separate validation cohort of around 110 different subjects was used. To predict cytomegalovirus infection status, the study combined high-throughput TCR immunosequencing, statistical association of individual TCRs with disease status, and machine learning. In a later analysis, previously published TCR beta repertoires from 670 or so donors were re-analyzed and high-resolution HLA genotyping was added so that TCR occurrence patterns could be studied. Rather than drawing on any new phenotypic data, the later analysis identified candidate immune exposures from TCR beta sequences and the way those sequences occurred across donors. To decide whether each TCR beta V gene segment behaved as functional or pseudogenic, an earlier analysis of fewer than 750 of the donors relied on high-throughput TCR beta sequencing. Donor age, sex, ethnicity and CMV serostatus were compiled alongside the repertoire data. A later genetic analysis took genome-wide SNP genotypes for 398 of the 666 donors and used that subset as a discovery cohort. Every repertoire in the discovery cohort had been generated on one and the same sequencing platform. HLA typing included class I and class II loci at four-digit resolution. The number of donors typed differed by locus, with 629-630 for A, B, C, DRB1 and DQB1, around 500 for DQA1, 606 for DPA1, and over 400 for DPB1. Several DR-DQ haplotypes were treated as single units for association and clustering because of strong linkage in the cohort. On average, about 200,000 unique TCR beta nucleotide sequences were sequenced per donor among 398 genotyped donors of the cohort, with roughly 19% of those sequences being non-productive. Study-level results and caveats: An association between a missense DCLRE1C variant and V-gene and J-gene trimming of TCR beta chains was found in a later genetic analysis and replicated in an independent cohort. A later analysis reported that several top co-occurrence clusters appeared linked to parvovirus B19, influenza, CMV and Epstein-Barr virus. Most CMV-associated TCR beta chains appeared to be HLA-restricted in a later analysis, and the HLA associations seemed to be driven largely by CMV exposure. A later genetic analysis reported fewer N-insertions in productive TCRs among donors in an Asian-associated ancestry cluster than the approximately 700-donor mean. The authors suggested that the approach could potentially be generalized to other disease states and immunological phenotypes. According to a later analysis, TCR association rates differed among HLA loci, with DRB1 alleles showing the most associated TCRs and HLA-C alleles showing the fewest. Some IMGT-functional V segments, including TRBV6-2 and TRBV6-3, could not be distinguished by the 87-base-pair reads and were therefore excluded. A cluster of highly shared sequence variants was judged likely to be a technical artifact of the sequencing pipeline. HLA typing was unavailable for some donors at each locus, so association tests used only the typed subset. Compared with equally common non-associated chains, HLA-associated TCR beta chains in a later analysis were more clonally expanded and had lower generation probabilities. A further reported finding was that TCR beta sequences accurately predicted the HLA-A and HLA-B alleles for most subjects in the first cohort. CMV serostatus was the only immune exposure information available for the cohort. Across donors, most TCR sequences were observed very rarely, whereas some public TCRs were present in many individuals. Broadly in line with IMGT annotations, most TCR beta V segments showed up in productive rearrangements about 87% or about 30% of the time in an earlier analysis of 587 of the donors. A later analysis associated 15,000 to 20,000 TCR beta sequences with specific HLA alleles at a false discovery rate of 0.05. In the study, around 150 TCR beta chains were listed as associated with cytomegalovirus. In this cohort, only TCR beta chains were sequenced, and detectable features were limited by the absence of alpha or paired-chain data. Strong co-occurrence of HLA alleles, especially DR and DQ, made assigning TCR associations to individual alleles difficult. Cytomegalovirus status was reported to be diagnosed by the classifier with high specificity and sensitivity in both the original and validation cohorts. Linkage disequilibrium might explain the correlated functional status among segregating V segments, but an unknown experimental factor could not be ruled out. Because counts were too low, more than 15 rarely observed V segments, including chromosome 9 orphons, were left out of the earlier analysis of over 550 of the donors. The presence/absence analyses assumed that sequencing depth was roughly uniform across donors, and that assumption may not be true. In vitro tests confirmed that a few of the cytomegalovirus-associated TCR beta chains recognize cytomegalovirus antigens.

Spanning cysteine to phenylalanine, the CDR3 consists of 15 amino acids. Only the CDR3 region is kept as DNA, spanning 45 bases read in frame from base 1. Trimming leaves V shorter by 2 bases and J shorter by 2 bases, with the junction holding 6 bases beyond the gene matches. The germline V gene (reference sequence) gives CDR1 as MNHEY and CDR2 as SMNVEV. This clone was found a few times. Which antigen it targets is not known. No much larger clonotype is one base removed from it; base qualities were not supplied. The cohort consisted of fewer than 700 healthy bone marrow donors. At the time of sampling, every cohort member was nominally healthy, though immune exposures that went unrecorded were likely present. The donor was CMV seropositive and belonged to the group of 250 to 300 seropositive cohort members. A peripheral blood sample was collected from each donor, and TCR beta sequencing was performed on peripheral blood mononuclear cells. Genomic DNA was extracted from the blood cell samples with the Qiagen DNeasy Blood Extraction Kit.

Library method: the immunoSEQ multiplex PCR assay. For the multiplex PCR, a mixture combining 60 forward primers for TCR Vbeta segments and 13 reverse primers for TCR Jbeta segments was used. The CDR3 region of rearranged TCR beta genes was amplified from genomic DNA with a multiplex PCR assay. Amplified TCR beta libraries were sequenced as 87-base-pair reads on the Illumina HiSeq System. Per the authors' processing: Across the roughly 600 repertoires, a later analysis counted roughly 84 million unique TCR beta chains, 9.5 million to 13 million of which were shared by at least two donors. Raw reads were error-corrected and collapsed into unique sequences with a nearest-neighbor algorithm that merged closely related sequences to remove PCR and sequencing errors. To assign V, D and J gene segments, CDR3 sequences were aligned to IMGT reference sequences. For a sequence to be retained, a match of at least six nucleotides to both a V gene segment and a J gene segment was required. Rearrangements were called productive when the CDR3 lacked stop codons and stayed in frame with V and J; all others were non-productive. CDR3 was defined by IMGT convention, running from the second conserved V-encoded cysteine to the conserved J-encoded phenylalanine. In an earlier analysis of roughly 580 of the donors, sequences lacking an unambiguous match to a single V gene segment were excluded. An earlier analysis of some 610 of the donors called V segments functional above 56.7% productive rearrangements and segregating when the between-donor standard deviation exceeded 5%. A statistical classification framework was built for diagnosing cytomegalovirus status from the catalog of TCR beta chain sequences. A later analysis assigned V and J genes by comparing TCR nucleotide sequences with IMGT/GENE-DB human TR gene sequences. The TCRdist pipeline was used in a later analysis to assign CDR3 sequences and most-parsimonious VDJ recombination scenarios. In a later analysis, each TCR beta chain was defined by its CDR3 amino acid sequence together with its V-gene family, and reads lacking a unique V-gene family were excluded. To address suspected cross-contamination and a sequencing artifact, a later analysis removed 592 highly shared, low-generation-probability nucleotide sequences. In a later analysis, a clonal expansion index for each public chain was calculated from normalized within-repertoire ranks of inferred template counts. Generation probabilities in a later analysis came from a VDJ recombination model fitted to out-of-frame rearrangements, and those results were checked against IGoR. In a later analysis, hypergeometric tests were used to score TCR-TCR, TCR-HLA and TCR-CMV co-occurrence, with a repertoire-size bias correction applied to TCR pairs. A later analysis estimated false discovery rates by permuting HLA or CMV assignments 20 times. A later analysis grouped co-occurring TCRs with DBSCAN, adding TCRdist sequence similarity when clustering within HLA-allele-positive subsets. Repertoires with fewer than 30,000 or more than 120,000 public chains were left out of co-occurrence clustering, as were about 5 repertoires with anomalous nucleotide sharing. What TCRdb holds here is the immuneACCESS table cut down to in-frame rearrangements. Part of the clones is not present; checked against another copy, under half of the missing clones reflect an unresolved V gene, and the others are unexplained. From that table come the V and J calls and clone size; the DNA was used to work out D and trimming. The sample table records 50,000 to 65,000 clones; over 70% of these occur just once. 45% to 60% of the sample goes to the ten largest clones.

The sequence is built from TRBV27 and TRBJ2-7, with 7 junctional bases fitting TRBD1. The sequence was obtained from a man aged 50-60 years in good health and CMV-seropositive. Input material: PBMCs. The nucleotide sequence is TGTGCCAGCAGTTTAGACAGGGTGATCCCCTACGAGCAGTACTTC. This is translated as CASSLDRVIPYEQYF.